The present T cell receptor (beta chain) was sequenced within a study of shared clonotypes between healthy human individuals. DNA at about 0.2 ug, approximately 30,000 T cell genomes, went into sorted-subset replicate PCRs. The protocol was immunoSEQ multiplex PCR, while the TCRdb copy is restricted to in-frame clones and leaves out a portion. The sample holds approximately 2,200,000 clones, 93% seen once. Naive CD8 cells were CD45RO-negative, positively selected for CCR7, excluding terminally differentiated effector memory CD45RA+ cells. General study results and limits: Non-shared clonotypes showed lower generation probabilities than clonotypes common to all four donors.

Germline V gene data show CDR1 as LNHNV and CDR2 as YYDKDF (reference sequence). The CDR3 is 15 residues long. V trimming: 1 base; J trimming: 4 bases; junction bases outside the gene matches: 7. Worth noting for this clone: Its matching antigen is unknown.

This clonotype was sampled from a man aged 18-30 years in good health. Some clones in this sample may be carry-over from other donors' samples. This chain joins TRBV15 and TRBJ2-7, with TRBD1 matching 7 bases. Sequenced: naive CD8+ T cells from PBMCs. DNA for the CDR3: TGTGCCACCAGCAGAGTCGTGACAGGGCAGTACGAGCAGTACTTC. This gives the protein CATSRVVTGQYEQYF.